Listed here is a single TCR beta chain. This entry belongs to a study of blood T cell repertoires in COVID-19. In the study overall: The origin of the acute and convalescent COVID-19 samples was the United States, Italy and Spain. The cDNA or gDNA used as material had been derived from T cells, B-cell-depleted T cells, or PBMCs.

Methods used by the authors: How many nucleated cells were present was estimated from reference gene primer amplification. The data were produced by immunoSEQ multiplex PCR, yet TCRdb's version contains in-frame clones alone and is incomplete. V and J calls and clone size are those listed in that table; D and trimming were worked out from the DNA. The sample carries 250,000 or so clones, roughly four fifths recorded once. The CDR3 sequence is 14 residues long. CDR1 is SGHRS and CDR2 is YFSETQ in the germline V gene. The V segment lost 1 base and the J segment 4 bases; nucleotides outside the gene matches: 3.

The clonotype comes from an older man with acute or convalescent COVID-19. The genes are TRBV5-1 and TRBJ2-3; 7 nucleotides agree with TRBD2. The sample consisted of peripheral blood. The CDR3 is CASSLRGDPDTQYF. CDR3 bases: TGCGCCAGCAGCTTGCGGGGGGACCCAGATACGCAGTATTTT.